These 17 T cell receptor beta chains share one sample of origin, sequenced in a study of T cell responses to AZD1222 COVID-19 vaccine. The repertoire was sequenced with immunoSEQ multiplex PCR; TCRdb's copy has only in-frame clones and lacks some. The sample includes around 60,000 clones, around 80% of them seen just once. The source was peripheral blood, collected 28 days after the second AZD1222 dose. Receptor source: an adult who received the AZD1222 COVID-19 vaccine.

The chain recombines TRBV5-8 with TRBJ2-7, with 10 bases identical to TRBD1. V shed 1 base and J 6 bases; nucleotides not matched to a gene: 7. The CDR3 covers 15 residues. The germline V gene has CDR1 SGHTS and CDR2 YDEGEE. CDR3 loop: CASSLYGGQGFEQYF. For the CDR3, the DNA is TGTGCCAGCAGCTTGTACGGGGGACAGGGGTTCGAGCAGTACTTC.

The gene calls are TRBV7-8 and TRBJ2-7; TRBD1 matches 7 bases. The V gene's germline CDR1 is SGHVS and CDR2 FQNEAQ. V dropped 5 bases and J dropped 0; count of bases not matched to a gene: 7. The CDR3 runs to 15 residues. For the CDR3, the DNA is TGTGCCAGCAGCCGATCGACAGGGAGCTCCTACGAGCAGTACTTC. It yields the protein CASSRSTGSSYEQYF.

The chain couples TRBV29-1 to TRBJ1-1; 9 nucleotides line up with TRBD1. The junction had 16 bases not matched to a gene; V was cut back by 4 bases and J by 4 bases. The CDR3 contains 17 residues. The germline V gene has CDR1 SQVTM and CDR2 ANQGSEA. The CDR3 coding sequence is TGCAGCGTTGGCGGACCGGGACAGGGTCGGCGTGGCACTGAAGCTTTCTTT. Its translation: CSVGGPGQGRRGTEAFF.

The chain recombines TRBV7-7 with TRBJ2-3; TRBD1 matches at 9 bases. This CDR3 comprises 14 residues. V lost 3 bases and J lost 4; bases outside the gene matches: 2. Per the germline V gene, CDR1 is SSHAT and CDR2 is FNYEAQ (reference sequence). For the CDR3, the DNA is TGTGCCAGCAGCTTCGACAGGGGGGCAGATACGCAGTATTTT. Translated: CASSFDRGADTQYF.

The genes are TRBV27 and TRBJ2-7; TRBD1 matches at 7 bases. The CDR3 totals 15 residues. Germline loops: CDR1 MNHEY, CDR2 SMNVEV (reference sequence). Trimming cost V 6 bases and J 5 bases; bases outside gene matches: 13. In nucleotides, the CDR3 is TGTGCCAGCAGACCGACTCAGGGGGAGATGAACGAGCAGTACTTC. Translation gives CASRPTQGEMNEQYF.

CDR3 in DNA: TGTGCCAGCAGCTTAGCAGCGGGAGCCAACTACGAGCAGTACTTC. Protein sequence: CASSLAAGANYEQYF. This chain uses TRBV7-9 with TRBJ2-7, with 8 bases fitting TRBD2. J lost 3 bases, V lost 0 bases, and 4 bases had no gene match. The V gene's germline CDR1 is SEHNR and CDR2 FQNEAQ (reference sequence). This CDR3 is built from 15 residues.

The genes are TRBV7-2 and TRBJ1-1; 7 bases line up with TRBD1. The trim removed 5 bases at V and 0 bases at J, leaving 6 bases unmatched. Germline-derived CDR1 and CDR2 are SGHTA and FQGNSA. The CDR3 is 15 amino acids. The CDR3 sequence is CASSVLRGMNTEAFF. The CDR3 nucleotides read TGTGCCAGCAGCGTGCTCAGGGGGATGAACACTGAAGCTTTCTTT.

The rearrangement joins TRBV10-3 to TRBJ2-6; 7 bases are a match to TRBD1. V lost 10 bases, J lost 0 bases, and 3 bases stayed unmatched. The CDR3 covers 14 residues. Germline CDR1 and CDR2: ENHRY and SYGVKD. The CDR3 DNA reads TGTGCCACACAGGGGAGCTCTGGGGCCAACGTCCTGACTTTC. This sequence encodes CATQGSSGANVLTF.

The V and J genes are TRBV10-1 and TRBJ2-1; 15 nucleotides line up with TRBD2. J lost 8 bases, V lost 6 bases, and 5 bases had no gene match. The CDR3 runs 15 residues. CDR1 WNHNN and CDR2 SYGVQD come from the germline V gene (reference sequence). In nucleotides, the CDR3 is TGCGCCAGCAGCGGACTAGCGGGAGGGCCGTATGAGCAGTTCTTC. Amino acid sequence: CASSGLAGGPYEQFF.

The gene calls are TRBV5-6 and TRBJ1-6; TRBD1 might be the D (5 bases). The germline V gene has CDR1 SGHDT and CDR2 YYEEEE. With 7 bases removed from V and 8 bases from J, the gap between germline ends came to 16 bases. The CDR3 consists of 14 residues. The CDR3 DNA reads TGTGCCAGCGACGACAGAGGGACGCATTCACCCCTCCACTTT. This translates into CASDDRGTHSPLHF.

The V and J genes are TRBV28 and TRBJ2-6, with TRBD2 as a possible D gene (6 bases). The CDR3 length is 15 residues. Germline CDR1 MDHEN, CDR2 SYDVKM. Trimming removed 8 bases from V and 4 bases from J, with 15 bases in between. In nucleotides, the CDR3 is TGTGCCAGCCGGCCGGCGGGAACCGGGGCCAACGTCCTGACTTTC. This translates into CASRPAGTGANVLTF.

The chain couples TRBV7-3 to TRBJ2-2; TRBD2 is a possible D gene (6 bases). The V end lost 1 base, the J end lost 1 base, and 7 bases lay between the germline ends. CDR3 length: 15 residues. Germline CDR1 and CDR2: SGHTA and FQGTGA. CDR3 in DNA: TGTGCCAGCAGCTTAATTAGCGGGAACACCGGGGAGCTGTTTTTT. Its translation: CASSLISGNTGELFF.

This chain links TRBV18 with TRBJ2-1, with 7 bases identical to TRBD1. The CDR3 is 16 residues long. CDR1 KGHSH and CDR2 LQKENI come from the germline V gene. The ends lost 6 bases at V and 9 bases at J; junction bases unmatched: 17. This CDR3 is CASSQPTGTVISEQFF. In DNA form, the CDR3 reads TGTGCCAGCTCCCAACCGACGGGGACAGTTATCAGTGAGCAGTTCTTC.

CDR3 protein: CASSPGMRISGNTIYF. As DNA, the CDR3 is TGTGCCAGCTCACCGGGGATGAGGATCTCTGGAAACACCATATATTTT. The chain carries TRBV18 and TRBJ1-3; D is ambiguous. Deletions cut 3 bases from V and 0 bases from J, with 12 bases between. Germline CDR1 and CDR2: KGHSH and LQKENI. The CDR3 is 16 residues long.

This clone was observed once. The gene calls are TRBV11-2 and TRBJ2-3; 9 bases match TRBD2. Trimming removed 4 bases from V and 0 bases from J; junction bases left unmatched: 5. The CDR3 sequence is 16 residues long. Germline-derived CDR1 and CDR2 are SGHAT and FQNNGV. The CDR3 protein is CASSSLTSGSTDTQYF. The CDR3 DNA follows: TGTGCCAGCAGCTCCCTAACTAGCGGGAGCACAGATACGCAGTATTTT.

This chain connects TRBV5-6 to TRBJ1-2, with a possible D match to TRBD1 (5 bases). The CDR3 is made up of 13 amino acids. Germline lookup yields CDR1 SGHDT and CDR2 YYEEEE. Deletions cut 0 bases from V and 2 bases from J, with 5 bases between. CDR3 coding DNA: TGTGCCAGCAGCTTGGGACAGAACTATGGCTACACCTTC. This codes for CASSLGQNYGYTF. The full variable domain, in which reference TRBV5-6 and TRBJ1-2 provide the parts outside the CDR3, is DAGVTQSPTHLIKTRGQQVTLRCSPKSGHDTVSWYQQALGQGPQFIFQYYEEEERQRGNFPDRFSGHQFPNYSSELNVNALLLGDSALYLCASSLGQNYGYTFGSGTRLTVV.

In DNA, the CDR3 is TGTGCCAGCTGCCCCCGGGGAGAGACCCAGTACTTC. Translating it yields CASCPRGETQYF. This rearrangement joins TRBV3-1 (or the pseudogene TRBV3-2) to TRBJ2-5; possible D gene TRBD2, 5 bases. This CDR3 spans 12 amino acids. Trimming pared 8 bases from V and 4 bases from J, leaving 11 bases between. Germline CDR1 LGHDT, CDR2 YNNKEL (reference sequence).